A single sample is the source of the 24 T cell receptor beta chains below, sequenced in a study of T cell responses to AZD1222 COVID-19 vaccine. Produced via immunoSEQ multiplex PCR; TCRdb's table is partial and in-frame only. The repertoire holds approximately 89,000 clones, 70% to 90% seen once, with about an eighth in the top ten. The sample in question was peripheral blood, obtained on day 0 of AZD1222 vaccination. The receptors originated from an adult in good health.

The V and J genes are TRBV25-1 and TRBJ1-1; the D is unclear. Trimming removed 3 bases from V and 3 bases from J, with 5 bases in between. Germline V gene data show CDR1 as MGHDK and CDR2 as SYGVNS. The CDR3 runs to 12 residues. In DNA form, the CDR3 reads TGTGCCAGCAGTGAGGCTCACACTGAAGCTTTCTTT. Translation gives CASSEAHTEAFF.

The rearrangement joins TRBV9 to TRBJ2-5; D may be TRBD1 or TRBD2 (7 bases each). Germline lookup yields CDR1 SGDLS and CDR2 YYNGEE. The CDR3 runs to 16 residues. V was shortened by 2 bases and J by 4 bases, with 18 bases between the two germline ends. CDR3 sequence (DNA): TGTGCCAGCAGCGTTGGAGTACAGGGGAGGGGAGAGACCCAGTACTTC. Its translation is CASSVGVQGRGETQYF.

The gene calls are TRBV19 and TRBJ2-1; D is unresolved. Germline V gives CDR1 LNHDA, CDR2 SQIVND (reference sequence). V dropped 1 base and J dropped 6 bases, with 7 bases sitting between them. CDR3 length: 13 amino acids. In DNA form, the CDR3 reads TGTGCCAGTAGTATAGGGCTAGTCAATGAGCAGTTCTTC. Amino acids: CASSIGLVNEQFF.

V and J are TRBV5-1 and TRBJ2-7; D assignment may be TRBD1 or TRBD2 (5 bases each). V shed 0 bases and J shed 0 bases, with 13 bases lying between them. The CDR3 runs to 16 residues. The germline gives CDR1 SGHRS, CDR2 YFSETQ. The CDR3 loop is CASSLVVGTSSYEQYF. Here the CDR3 DNA reads TGCGCCAGCAGCTTGGTGGTAGGGACCTCCTCCTACGAGCAGTACTTC.

This sequence joins TRBV21-1 and TRBJ2-5; the table gives TRBD1 as D, unverified against the DNA. TRBV21-1 is annotated as a pseudogene. This CDR3 is built from 16 residues. The CDR3 protein is CASIFFRDRAKETQYF. As DNA, the CDR3 is TGTGCCAGCATTTTCTTCCGGGACAGGGCTAAAGAGACCCAGTACTTC.

J is TRBJ1-2 and V is TRBV30; D ambiguous. Germline CDR1 GTSNPN, CDR2 SVGIG (reference sequence). V gave up 0 bases and J gave up 0 bases, with 14 bases separating them. This CDR3 contains 16 residues. The CDR3 bases are TGTGCCTGGAGTGTACGGAAAACGGCCCCTAACTATGGCTACACCTTC. It translates to CAWSVRKTAPNYGYTF.

This rearrangement joins TRBV6-5 to TRBJ1-1; no reliable D call. The ends were cut back, 2 bases at V and 5 bases at J, with 12 bases in the middle. In germline, CDR1 is MNHEY, CDR2 SVGAGI. This CDR3 is 14 amino acids long. The CDR3 DNA reads TGTGCCAGCAGTTACACTGGACGGGGAACTGAAGCTTTCTTT. Encoded protein: CASSYTGRGTEAFF.

As DNA, the CDR3 is TGTGCCAGCAGCCAAGGCGCCACTGAAGCTTTCTTT. Amino acids: CASSQGATEAFF. The chain recombines TRBV3-1 (or the pseudogene TRBV3-2) with TRBJ1-1; D ambiguous. The CDR3 runs to 12 residues. Between the trimmed V and J ends, which lost 1 base and 4 bases, there was a span of 4 bases. Germline loops: CDR1 LGHDT, CDR2 YNNKEL (reference sequence).

The chain links TRBV6-2 or TRBV6-3 to TRBJ2-5; no definite D call. V was trimmed by 4 bases and J by 5 bases, leaving 8 bases between them. This CDR3 has 12 residues. Germline V gene lookup returns CDR1 MNHEY and CDR2 SVGEGT. The CDR3 protein is CASSLEGETQYF. In nucleotides, the CDR3 is TGTGCCAGCAGTTTGGAAGGGGAGACCCAGTACTTC.

V gene TRBV6-2 or TRBV6-3 combines with J gene TRBJ1-2, with 7 bases aligning to TRBD1. The CDR3 covers 14 residues. J lost 6 bases, V lost 6 bases, and 10 bases had no gene match. Germline V gene lookup returns CDR1 MNHEY and CDR2 SVGEGT. DNA for the CDR3: TGTGCCAGCAGCCTACAGGGGCCCTCGGATGGCTACACCTTC. Its protein product is CASSLQGPSDGYTF.

The chain is built from TRBV19 and TRBJ2-1; 12 bases line up with TRBD2. CDR1 is LNHDA and CDR2 is SQIVND in the germline V gene (reference sequence). The length of the CDR3 is 15 residues. With 6 bases clipped from V and 4 bases from J, the junction kept 4 bases outside the gene matches. The CDR3 loop reads CASRRLAGEYNEQFF. The CDR3 region has the DNA TGTGCCAGTAGACGACTAGCGGGGGAGTACAATGAGCAGTTCTTC.

In DNA form, the CDR3 reads TGTGCCAGCAGCTTAGCCGGCGGGGGTGGTCAGCCCCAGCATTTT. Translation gives CASSLAGGGGQPQHF. This chain connects TRBV7-2 to TRBJ1-5; TRBD1 is a possible D gene (5 bases). The germline V and J ends were trimmed by 0 bases and 6 bases, with 12 bases remaining between them. The CDR3 has 15 amino acids. The germline V gene has CDR1 SGHTA and CDR2 FQGNSA.

CDR3 region: CASIAGFSGANVLTF. The CDR3, as DNA: TGTGCCAGTATAGCAGGTTTCTCTGGGGCCAACGTCCTGACTTTC. The J gene is TRBJ2-6, the V gene TRBV19, with D hard to call. Germline V gene data show CDR1 as LNHDA and CDR2 as SQIVND (reference sequence). The CDR3 consists of 15 residues. The V and J ends lost 7 bases and 0 bases respectively, with 10 bases between them.

The chain employs TRBV19 and TRBJ1-5; D uncertain. V was trimmed by 3 bases and J by 4 bases, leaving 19 bases between them. This CDR3 is built from 17 residues. Germline CDR1 reads LNHDA; CDR2 reads SQIVND (reference sequence). The CDR3 DNA is TGTGCCAGTAGTATTGAATTGTCAGGCGGAAATAATCAGCCCCAGCATTTT. It is translated as CASSIELSGGNNQPQHF.

The V call is TRBV28, the J call TRBJ1-6; no definite D call. The V end was cut by 6 bases, the J end by 0 bases, with 12 bases between. Germline CDR1 reads MDHEN; CDR2 reads SYDVKM. This CDR3 spans 16 amino acids. The CDR3 bases are TGTGCCAGCAGGCCCCCCCGGGGCTCCTATAATTCACCCCTCCACTTT. It specifies CASRPPRGSYNSPLHF.

The gene calls are TRBV5-4 and TRBJ1-3; 7 nucleotides agree with TRBD1. The CDR3 extends over 17 amino acids. Germline V gives CDR1 SGHNT, CDR2 YYREEE (reference sequence). V lost 1 base, J lost 0 bases, and 7 bases stayed unmatched. CDR3 coding DNA: TGTGCCAGCAGCTTGAAGGGGACAGTCGGCTCTGGAAACACCATATATTTT. It specifies CASSLKGTVGSGNTIYF.

V is TRBV9 and J is TRBJ2-1; unclear D gene. The CDR3 contains 15 residues. Trimming cost V 3 bases and J 6 bases, with 16 bases left between them. The germline CDR1 and CDR2 sequences are SGDLS and YYNGEE. CDR3: CASSGDLGFGNEQFF. In DNA, the CDR3 is TGTGCCAGCAGCGGGGATTTAGGGTTCGGCAATGAGCAGTTCTTC.

The chain couples TRBV5-5 to TRBJ1-4, with a tentative D call TRBD1 (5 bases). CDR3 length: 15 amino acids. Deletions cut 4 bases from V and 8 bases from J, with 18 bases between. Germline V gene lookup returns CDR1 SGHKS and CDR2 YYEKEE (reference sequence). The CDR3 DNA reads as TGTGCCAGCAGCCCCGAGGCCAGGGTGGGCGAAAAACTGTTTTTT. Its translation: CASSPEARVGEKLFF.

The V call is TRBV30, the J call TRBJ1-5; 8 positions match TRBD1. Looked up from germline, CDR1 is GTSNPN and CDR2 is SVGIG (reference sequence). V was pared by 3 bases and J by 5 bases, with 3 bases of the junction left unmatched. The CDR3 sequence is 13 residues long. The CDR3 DNA reads as TGTGCCTGGAGCCCAGGGGGCGATCAGCCCCAGCATTTT. Its translation is CAWSPGGDQPQHF.

V usage is TRBV5-1 and J usage is TRBJ2-1; D is unclear. V dropped 2 bases and J dropped 11 bases, with 8 bases sitting between them. CDR3 length: 11 amino acids. Germline V gene data show CDR1 as SGHRS and CDR2 as YFSETQ. The CDR3 DNA is TGCGCCAGCAGCTTTTCAGCGAAGCAGTTCTTC. Amino acids: CASSFSAKQFF.

The chain uses TRBV3-1 (or the pseudogene TRBV3-2) and TRBJ1-4; D is uncertain. The CDR3 totals 14 residues. Germline-derived CDR1 and CDR2 are LGHDT and YNNKEL (reference sequence). The V and J ends lost 4 bases and 0 bases respectively, with 6 bases between them. This CDR3 reads CASSPITTNEKLFF. The CDR3 DNA follows: TGTGCCAGCAGCCCCATCACAACTAATGAAAAACTGTTTTTT.

J is TRBJ1-1 and V is TRBV4-2, with a possible D match to TRBD1 (6 bases). The CDR3 is made up of 15 amino acids. Germline V gene sequence: CDR1 LGHNA, CDR2 YNFKEQ. Trimming shortened V by 0 bases and J by 3 bases, and 11 bases separated the two germline ends. CDR3 residues: CASSQDRGGYTEAFF. The DNA for the CDR3 is TGTGCCAGCAGCCAAGATAGGGGGGGCTACACTGAAGCTTTCTTT.

The chain uses TRBV19 and TRBJ1-5; 7 nucleotides line up with TRBD1. The ends lost 5 bases at V and 6 bases at J; junction bases unmatched: 7. The CDR3 has 14 amino acids. Germline assignment: CDR1 LNHDA and CDR2 SQIVND (reference sequence). The CDR3 reads CASSQQGTGQPQHF. As DNA, the CDR3 is TGTGCCAGTAGTCAACAGGGGACGGGTCAGCCCCAGCATTTT.

The chain has TRBV19 and TRBJ1-5; 7 positions agree with TRBD1. The germline gives CDR1 LNHDA, CDR2 SQIVND (reference sequence). The CDR3 is 15 amino acids. V dropped 6 bases and J dropped 3; count of bases not matched to a gene: 8. CDR3 nucleotide sequence: TGTGCCAGTAGCAACTACAGGGGCCCCAATCAGCCCCAGCATTTT. Translating gives CASSNYRGPNQPQHF.